This T cell receptor (beta chain) was identified during a study of CD8 T cells in ankylosing spondylitis. Quantitative molecular-barcoded 5'-RACE generated the TCR beta libraries. A single record per CDR3 protein comes from TCRdb applying MiXCR to the 5' RACE reads. This table holds more than 100,000 distinct CDR3 sequences, approximately 17% found once. Study-wide findings and caveats: Blood of patients with ankylosing spondylitis appeared to be characterized by a TCR beta motif of several highly homologous variants. Disease-linked clones displayed a CD8+ phenotype and appeared relatively rarely in peripheral blood. Disease-associated clones were reportedly significantly overrepresented in matched ankylosing spondylitis synovial fluid.

The length of the CDR3 is 16 residues. V was cut by 1 base and J by 1 base, with 13 bases left in between. Germline lookup yields CDR1 MNHEY and CDR2 SVGAGI. A remark on this clonotype: Its matching antigen is unknown.

Material: blood, either unsorted or a sorted T cell fraction (not recorded which). This sequence was found in a male donor with ankylosing spondylitis. The J gene is TRBJ2-5, the V gene TRBV6-5; D remains ambiguous. CDR3 protein: CASSYYVRPTQETQYF. CDR3 nucleotide sequence: TGTGCCAGCAGTTACTATGTCAGGCCTACCCAAGAGACCCAGTACTTC.